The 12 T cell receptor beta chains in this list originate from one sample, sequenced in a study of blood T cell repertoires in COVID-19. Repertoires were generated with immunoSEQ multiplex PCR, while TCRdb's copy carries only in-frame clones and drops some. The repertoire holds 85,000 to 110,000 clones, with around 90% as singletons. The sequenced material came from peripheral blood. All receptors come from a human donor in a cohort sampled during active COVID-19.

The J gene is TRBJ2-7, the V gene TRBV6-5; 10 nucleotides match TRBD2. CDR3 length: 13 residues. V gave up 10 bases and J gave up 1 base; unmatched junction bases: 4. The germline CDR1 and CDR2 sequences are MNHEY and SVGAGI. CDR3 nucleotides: TGTGCCACCCGGACTAGCGGTTCCTACGAGCAGTACTTC. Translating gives CATRTSGSYEQYF.

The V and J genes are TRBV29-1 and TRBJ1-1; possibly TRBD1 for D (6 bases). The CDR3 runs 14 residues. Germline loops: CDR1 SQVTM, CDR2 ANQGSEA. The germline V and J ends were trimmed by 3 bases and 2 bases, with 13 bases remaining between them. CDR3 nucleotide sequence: TGCAGCGTTGATGATGCGGGGGGCAACACTGAAGCTTTCTTT. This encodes CSVDDAGGNTEAFF.

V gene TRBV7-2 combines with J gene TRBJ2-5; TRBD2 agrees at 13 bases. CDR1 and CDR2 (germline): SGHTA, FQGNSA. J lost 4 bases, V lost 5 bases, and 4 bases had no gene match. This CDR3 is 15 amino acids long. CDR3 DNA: TGTGCCAGCAGCCGGACTAGCGGGAGTGGAGAGACCCAGTACTTC. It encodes CASSRTSGSGETQYF.

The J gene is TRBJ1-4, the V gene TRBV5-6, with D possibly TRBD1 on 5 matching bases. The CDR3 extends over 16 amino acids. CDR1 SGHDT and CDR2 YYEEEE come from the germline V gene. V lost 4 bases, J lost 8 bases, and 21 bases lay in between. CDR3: CASSQGTQGRREKLFF. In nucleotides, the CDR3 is TGTGCCAGCAGCCAAGGAACGCAGGGAAGGCGGGAAAAACTGTTTTTT.

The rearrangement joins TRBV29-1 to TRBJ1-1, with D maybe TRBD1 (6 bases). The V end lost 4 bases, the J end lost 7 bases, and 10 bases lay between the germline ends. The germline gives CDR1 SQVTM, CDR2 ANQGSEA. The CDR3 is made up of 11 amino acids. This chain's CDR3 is CSVVGQIEAFF. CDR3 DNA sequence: TGCAGCGTTGTCGGACAGATTGAAGCTTTCTTT.

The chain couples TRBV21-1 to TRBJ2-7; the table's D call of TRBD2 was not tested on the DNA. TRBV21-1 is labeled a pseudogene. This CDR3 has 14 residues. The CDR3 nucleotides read TGTGCCAGCAGCCGGACTAGCGGGAGGGACGAGCAGTACTTC. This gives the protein CASSRTSGRDEQYF.

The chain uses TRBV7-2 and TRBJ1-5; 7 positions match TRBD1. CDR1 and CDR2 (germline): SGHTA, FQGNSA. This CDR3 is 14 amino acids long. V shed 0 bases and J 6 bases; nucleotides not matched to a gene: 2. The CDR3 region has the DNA TGTGCCAGCAGCTTAGCACAGGGGAGTCAGCCCCAGCATTTT. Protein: CASSLAQGSQPQHF.

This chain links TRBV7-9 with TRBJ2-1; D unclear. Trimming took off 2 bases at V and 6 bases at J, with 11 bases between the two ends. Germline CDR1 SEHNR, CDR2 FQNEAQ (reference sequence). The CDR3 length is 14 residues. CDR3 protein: CASSLSSSSNEQFF. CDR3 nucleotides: TGTGCCAGCAGCTTATCGTCCAGTTCCAATGAGCAGTTCTTC.

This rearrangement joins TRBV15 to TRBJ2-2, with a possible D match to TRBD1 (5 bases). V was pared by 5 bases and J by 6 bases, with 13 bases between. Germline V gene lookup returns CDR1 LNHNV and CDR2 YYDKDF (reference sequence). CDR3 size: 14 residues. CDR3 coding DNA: TGTGCCACCAGCGTGGCTTTAGGGGCCGGGGAGCTGTTTTTT. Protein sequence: CATSVALGAGELFF.

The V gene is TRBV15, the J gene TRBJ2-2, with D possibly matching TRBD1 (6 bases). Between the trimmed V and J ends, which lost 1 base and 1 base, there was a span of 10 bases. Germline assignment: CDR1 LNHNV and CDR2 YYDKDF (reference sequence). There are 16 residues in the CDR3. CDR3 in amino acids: CATSRVPGQNTGELFF. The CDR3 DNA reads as TGTGCCACCAGCAGAGTCCCGGGACAGAACACCGGGGAGCTGTTTTTT.

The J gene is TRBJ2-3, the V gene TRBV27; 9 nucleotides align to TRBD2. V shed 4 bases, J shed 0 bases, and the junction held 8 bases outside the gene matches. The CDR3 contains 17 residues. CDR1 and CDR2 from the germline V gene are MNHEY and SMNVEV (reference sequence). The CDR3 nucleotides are TGTGCCAGCAGTTCGCTTCTAGCGGGGACTAGCACAGATACGCAGTATTTT. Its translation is CASSSLLAGTSTDTQYF.

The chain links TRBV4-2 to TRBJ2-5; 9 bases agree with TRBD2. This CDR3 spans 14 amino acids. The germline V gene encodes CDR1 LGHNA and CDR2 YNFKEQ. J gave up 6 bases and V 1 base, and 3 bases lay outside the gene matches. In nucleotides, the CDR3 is TGTGCCAGCAGCCAAGTGCTAGCGGGGAAGACCCAGTACTTC. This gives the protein CASSQVLAGKTQYF.